These 3 T cell receptor beta chains share one sample of origin, sequenced in a study of molecular identifiers for immune sequencing clone quantification. TCRdb re-called the PCR reads through MiXCR, storing one row per CDR3 protein. The table includes over 600,000 distinct CDR3 sequences, 20% detected once. Sequenced: naive CD8+ T cells from blood, with Jurkat cell RNA spiked in. Regarding subset: FACS-sorted CD8+CD4-CCR7+CD45RA+ naive T cells. The source of these receptors is a human donor in good health. Some libraries in this study had Jurkat cell RNA spiked in.

This clonotype came up many times. CDR3 region: CASSLPLGDREYEQYF. In nucleotides, the CDR3 is TGCGCCAGCAGCCTACCCCTGGGGGACAGGGAGTACGAGCAGTACTTC. The chain is built from TRBV5-1 and TRBJ2-7; 9 bases agree with TRBD1. V trimming: 4 bases; J trimming: 4 bases; junction bases outside the gene matches: 12. The V gene's germline CDR1 is SGHRS and CDR2 YFSETQ. CDR3 length: 16 residues.

This clonotype was recorded at least ten times. The V gene is TRBV11-2, the J gene TRBJ1-3; the D is unclear. In germline, CDR1 is SGHAT, CDR2 FQNNGV. Trimming stripped 4 bases from V and 7 bases from J, with 8 bases between. This CDR3 has 12 amino acids. The CDR3 spells CASSSLSNTIYF. The CDR3 coding sequence is TGTGCCAGCAGCTCGCTTTCGAACACCATATATTTT.

With respect to this clonotype: With a much larger clone just one base away, this may be a read error. The CDR3 loop is CAWSETGGARNTEAFF. CDR3 in DNA: TGTGCCTGGAGTGAAACAGGGGGTGCCCGTAACACTGAAGCTTTCTTT. The chain couples TRBV30 to TRBJ1-1; 8 nucleotides agree with TRBD1. The CDR3 sequence is 16 residues long. Germline CDR1 GTSNPN, CDR2 SVGIG (reference sequence). Trimming removed 1 base from V and 2 bases from J; junction bases left unmatched: 9.